This entry describes one TCR beta chain. The data derive from a study of PD-1 blockade in classical Hodgkin lymphoma. Exposure to brentuximab vedotin varied, and each patient had relapsed following autologous stem cell transplantation. Trimming stripped 3 bases from V and 4 bases from J, with 15 bases between. The CDR3 is 15 amino acids. Germline loops: CDR1 SGHTA, CDR2 FQGNSA. Here immunoSEQ multiplex PCR was the method, and the copy in TCRdb shows in-frame clones only, minus some. The sample has around 13,000 clones, 84% seen once. This clonotype was obtained from a human donor with classical Hodgkin lymphoma. The sample was peripheral blood mononuclear cells (PBMCs), taken at baseline. This rearrangement joins TRBV7-2 to TRBJ1-2; D perhaps matches TRBD1 (6 bases). CDR3 amino acids: CASSFYRASSYGYTF. The CDR3 nucleotides are TGTGCCAGCAGCTTTTACAGGGCGTCGAGCTATGGCTACACCTTC.